The 25 T cell receptor beta chains listed next were all sequenced from one sample in a study of blood T cell repertoires in COVID-19. The protocol was immunoSEQ multiplex PCR, while the TCRdb copy is restricted to in-frame clones and leaves out a portion. The data contain some 490,000 clones, 75% to 90% of them seen just once; the ten biggest clones take up approximately 3%. Sequenced material: peripheral blood. These TCRs come from a human donor in a cohort sampled during active COVID-19.

This chain joins TRBV7-3 and TRBJ2-5; 11 bases agree with TRBD2. The V and J ends lost 6 bases and 2 bases, in that order; junction bases with no gene match: 14. CDR3 size: 18 residues. Germline assignment: CDR1 SGHTA and CDR2 FQGTGA. In nucleotides, the CDR3 is TGTGCCAGCAGTCCTAGGATAGCGGGAGGGCCAGCACAAGAGACCCAGTACTTC. Residues: CASSPRIAGGPAQETQYF.

The chain carries TRBV3-1 (or the pseudogene TRBV3-2) and TRBJ2-7, with D unclear. Germline V lookup: CDR1 LGHDT, CDR2 YNNKEL (reference sequence). The CDR3 consists of 13 residues. The V end lost 2 bases, the J end lost 1 base, and 6 bases lay between the germline ends. The CDR3 region is CASSQNPSYEQYF. Here the CDR3 DNA reads TGTGCCAGCAGCCAAAATCCATCCTACGAGCAGTACTTC.

The chain couples TRBV7-8 to TRBJ1-4, with D unclear. The germline V gene encodes CDR1 SGHVS and CDR2 FQNEAQ. The length of the CDR3 is 16 residues. Trimming removed 5 bases at V and 2 bases at J, with 15 bases between. CDR3 region: CASSLYIGGTNEKLFF. CDR3 sequence (DNA): TGTGCCAGCAGCCTTTATATCGGAGGGACTAATGAAAAACTGTTTTTT.

The V gene is TRBV27, the J gene TRBJ1-1; possible D gene TRBD1, 5 bases. The germline V and J ends were trimmed by 5 bases and 6 bases, with 19 bases remaining between them. The CDR3 spans 15 residues. Germline V gene lookup returns CDR1 MNHEY and CDR2 SMNVEV (reference sequence). Here the CDR3 reads CASSPGGSGVPEAFF. The DNA for the CDR3 is TGTGCCAGCAGTCCCGGGGGGAGCGGTGTCCCTGAAGCTTTCTTT.

This chain links TRBV30 with TRBJ1-4; D is unresolved. V was clipped by 0 bases and J by 7 bases, with 15 bases between them. Germline V lookup: CDR1 GTSNPN, CDR2 SVGIG (reference sequence). This CDR3 contains 15 residues. CDR3 in amino acids: CAWSVLGRAGEKLFF. In DNA, the CDR3 is TGTGCCTGGAGTGTACTTGGACGGGCGGGTGAAAAACTGTTTTTT.

The J gene is TRBJ2-5, the V gene TRBV19; the match to TRBD1 covers 7 bases. CDR1 is LNHDA and CDR2 is SQIVND in the germline V gene (reference sequence). V lost 5 bases, J lost 2 bases, and 5 bases stayed unmatched. This CDR3 has 14 residues. The CDR3 DNA reads as TGTGCCAGTAGTTCGACAGGGACACAAGAGACCCAGTACTTC. As protein: CASSSTGTQETQYF.

The chain is built from TRBV4-1 and TRBJ1-4; tentative D call: TRBD1 (5 bases). The CDR3 runs to 15 residues. The V gene's germline CDR1 is MGHRA and CDR2 YSYEKL. Trimming took 2 bases from V and 2 from J, leaving 9 bases between them. The chain's CDR3 is CASSQPGRTNEKLFF. The CDR3, as DNA: TGCGCCAGCAGCCAACCAGGGAGGACTAATGAAAAACTGTTTTTT.

This clone was counted ten times or more. The J gene is TRBJ2-7, the V gene TRBV19; TRBD1 might be the D (6 bases). The CDR3 runs to 13 residues. The V gene's germline CDR1 is LNHDA and CDR2 SQIVND (reference sequence). Trimming left V 8 bases short and J 2 bases short, with 13 bases between. The CDR3 loop reads CASARQEAYEQYF. The CDR3 coding sequence is TGTGCCAGTGCCCGACAGGAGGCCTACGAGCAGTACTTC.

A remark on this clone: The conserved closing phenylalanine or tryptophan is absent in this CDR3, likely reflecting a read error. The chain links TRBV12-3 or TRBV12-4 to TRBJ1-2; 9 nucleotides line up with TRBD1. The CDR3 length is 13 residues. V was clipped by 5 bases and J by 6 bases; unmatched bases: 4. The CDR3 reads CASSVGTGNGYTL. The CDR3 DNA follows: TGTGCCAGCAGTGTCGGGACAGGGAATGGCTACACCCTC.

V gene TRBV5-5 combines with J gene TRBJ2-2, with 8 bases aligning to TRBD1. This CDR3 has 16 amino acids. Per germline, CDR1 SGHKS and CDR2 YYEKEE (reference sequence). The V segment lost 3 bases and the J segment 6 bases; nucleotides outside the gene matches: 10. This CDR3 reads CASSWGTGNLAGELFF. The DNA for the CDR3 is TGTGCCAGCAGCTGGGGGACAGGTAATCTCGCCGGGGAGCTGTTTTTT.

The chain joins TRBV5-1 to TRBJ2-3; tentatively, D is TRBD2 (6 bases). Germline CDR1 SGHRS, CDR2 YFSETQ. The CDR3 extends over 16 amino acids. Trimming left V 4 bases short and J 0 bases short, with 15 bases between. The CDR3 DNA is TGCGCCAGCAGCCCGGAGGGCCGATTTAGCACAGATACGCAGTATTTT. Protein sequence: CASSPEGRFSTDTQYF.

The count of this clone is one. The CDR3 spells CASSPLQGVDTEAFF. CDR3 nucleotides: TGCGCCAGCAGCCCCTTACAGGGAGTAGACACTGAAGCTTTCTTT. The rearrangement links TRBV5-1 to TRBJ1-1; possible D gene TRBD1, 6 bases. The germline CDR1 and CDR2 sequences are SGHRS and YFSETQ. This CDR3 comprises 15 residues. Trimming pared 4 bases from V and 3 bases from J, leaving 16 bases between.

The chain recombines TRBV28 with TRBJ1-4; no definite D call. Between the trimmed V and J ends, which lost 7 bases and 4 bases, there was a span of 10 bases. The CDR3 sequence is 13 residues long. Germline loops: CDR1 MDHEN, CDR2 SYDVKM. CDR3 amino acids: CASKDWYNEKLFF. The CDR3 DNA follows: TGTGCCAGCAAGGACTGGTATAATGAAAAACTGTTTTTT. Full variable domain (remainder filled in from reference TRBV28 and TRBJ1-4): DVKVTQSSRYLVKRTGEKVFLECVQDMDHENMFWYRQDPGLGLRLIYFSYDVKMKEKGDIPEGYSVSREKKERFSLILESASTNQTSMYLCASKDWYNEKLFFGSGTQLSVL.

Written as DNA, the CDR3 is TGTGCCAGCTCACCCCTCAGGACGGGACAGTTGAACACTGAAGCTTTCTTT. Its protein product is CASSPLRTGQLNTEAFF. The gene calls are TRBV18 and TRBJ1-1; 7 bases fit TRBD1. After removal of 3 bases from V and 0 bases from J, the junction contained 10 bases not matched to a gene. The CDR3 is made up of 17 amino acids. Germline CDR1 and CDR2: KGHSH and LQKENI.

This clone has only one observation. This chain links TRBV30 with TRBJ2-7, with TRBD1 matching over 10 bases. Germline V CDR1 and CDR2: GTSNPN, SVGIG (reference sequence). The CDR3 runs to 15 residues. V shed 3 bases, J shed 6 bases, and the junction held 11 bases outside the gene matches. The CDR3 coding sequence is TGTGCCTGGAGCCCGGGACAGGGGCTTTCGGGCGAGCAGTACTTC. Encoded protein: CAWSPGQGLSGEQYF.

This clone was seen repeatedly, ten times or more. This rearrangement joins TRBV2 to TRBJ2-7; a possible D gene is TRBD2 (5 bases). CDR1 is SNHLY, CDR2 FYNNEI, per germline. This CDR3 region has 15 residues. Trimming took 2 bases from V and 3 from J, leaving 14 bases between them. The DNA for the CDR3 is TGTGCCAGCAGTGAACGGGGATTCCTCTACTACGAGCAGTACTTC. Its translation is CASSERGFLYYEQYF.

The chain is built from TRBV27 and TRBJ1-5, with D maybe TRBD1 (5 bases). The V and J ends lost 6 bases and 2 bases respectively, with 11 bases between them. The germline V gene has CDR1 MNHEY and CDR2 SMNVEV (reference sequence). The CDR3 spans 14 residues. CDR3 loop: CASRPTGGNQPQHF. CDR3 bases: TGTGCCAGCAGACCTACAGGCGGCAATCAGCCCCAGCATTTT.

The chain carries TRBV28 and TRBJ1-1, with TRBD1 matching 8 bases. This CDR3 spans 15 amino acids. V shed 5 bases and J 4 bases; nucleotides not matched to a gene: 9. Germline CDR1 MDHEN, CDR2 SYDVKM. CDR3 amino acids: CASSPYTGGGTEAFF. The CDR3 DNA sequence: TGTGCCAGCAGTCCCTATACAGGGGGAGGCACTGAAGCTTTCTTT.

The chain joins TRBV27 to TRBJ2-6, with a tentative D call TRBD1 (6 bases). Germline V gives CDR1 MNHEY, CDR2 SMNVEV (reference sequence). With 2 bases removed from V and 4 bases from J, the gap between germline ends came to 15 bases. CDR3 length equals 17 residues. In nucleotides, the CDR3 is TGTGCCAGCAGTTTAAGGGCAGGGGCCTCGGGGGCCAACGTCCTGACTTTC. As protein: CASSLRAGASGANVLTF.

This clone was found once. The rearrangement joins TRBV5-1 to TRBJ2-1; 12 nucleotides match TRBD2. Trimming cost V 2 bases and J 2 bases; bases outside gene matches: 5. This CDR3 comprises 17 residues. Germline assignment: CDR1 SGHRS and CDR2 YFSETQ. The CDR3 DNA reads as TGCGCCAGCAGCTTAACTAGCGGGAGGTCCACCTACAATGAGCAGTTCTTC. Its protein product is CASSLTSGRSTYNEQFF.

The V call is TRBV6-5, the J call TRBJ1-3, with 7 bases fitting TRBD1. Germline V lookup: CDR1 MNHEY, CDR2 SVGAGI. Trimming cost V 8 bases and J 9 bases; bases outside gene matches: 13. The CDR3 is 14 residues long. The CDR3 sequence: CASRTILQGSTIYF. The CDR3 nucleotides are TGTGCCAGCCGAACTATTTTACAGGGGAGCACCATATATTTT.

The chain recombines TRBV30 with TRBJ1-1; TRBD1 matches 8 bases. Per the germline V gene, CDR1 is GTSNPN and CDR2 is SVGIG (reference sequence). The CDR3 totals 15 residues. Losses at the gene ends were 2 bases for V and 0 bases for J; bases not matched to a gene: 5. The CDR3 protein is CAWSIRDRLNTEAFF. CDR3 DNA: TGTGCCTGGAGTATCCGGGACAGGCTGAACACTGAAGCTTTCTTT.

This clone was detected a few times. The J gene is TRBJ1-1, the V gene TRBV7-8; D ambiguous. The ends were cut back, 0 bases at V and 9 bases at J, with 17 bases in the middle. The CDR3 is 15 residues long. CDR1 SGHVS and CDR2 FQNEAQ come from the germline V gene. The CDR3 sequence is CASSLASDGKAKAFF. CDR3 in DNA: TGTGCCAGCAGCTTAGCATCCGACGGGAAGGCAAAAGCTTTCTTT.

J is TRBJ2-2 and V is TRBV4-2; 13 nucleotides agree with TRBD2. There are 18 residues in the CDR3. CDR1 and CDR2 (germline): LGHNA, YNFKEQ. Trimming at V came to 4 bases and at J to 3 bases, leaving 8 bases not matched to a gene. CDR3 region: CASSPGTSGIEDTGELFF. The CDR3 DNA reads TGTGCCAGCAGCCCCGGGACTAGCGGGATCGAGGACACCGGGGAGCTGTTTTTT.

The rearrangement uses TRBV19 and TRBJ2-7; no firm D call. This CDR3 contains 10 residues. Germline V gives CDR1 LNHDA, CDR2 SQIVND (reference sequence). Trimming shortened V by 11 bases and J by 3 bases, and 8 bases separated the two germline ends. CDR3 sequence: CASGHYEQYF. CDR3 DNA: TGTGCCTCAGGCCACTACGAGCAGTACTTC.